A selection of T cell receptor beta chains follows, all from one sample in a study of blood T cell repertoires in COVID-19. This table comes from immunoSEQ multiplex PCR, and its TCRdb copy is limited to in-frame clones, with some not included. This table holds over 150,000 clones, roughly 84% found once. Sequenced material: peripheral blood. Receptor source: a woman in her sixties with acute or convalescent COVID-19. CDR3s include the opening cysteine and the closing phenylalanine or tryptophan. The D gene is left open where the match is weak. Rows give clone size only sometimes, using once, few, many, or a class for an expanded clone.

v_gene	len	j_gene	d_gene	abundance	CDR3nt	CDR3aa
TRBV6-4	16	TRBJ2-3	TRBD2	.	TGTGCCAGCAGTGACGGGCCTAGCGGGGGCGCAGATACGCAGTATTTT	CASSDGPSGGADTQYF
TRBV5-1	13	TRBJ2-7	.	.	TGCGCCAGCAAACTTGGCGGGACGGGCGAGCAGTACTTC	CASKLGGTGEQYF
TRBV18	15	TRBJ2-7	TRBD1	.	TGTGCCAGCTCACCGAGGACAGGGGCATCCTACGAGCAGTACTTC	CASSPRTGASYEQYF
TRBV6-9	17	TRBJ1-4	TRBD1	.	TGTGCCAGCAGTATGCCGGGACAGGGCAAGAAGAATGAAAAACTGTTTTTT	CASSMPGQGKKNEKLFF
TRBV7-2	15	TRBJ1-4	.	few	TGTGCCAGCAGCTTAACCCCCCTAGGGGGTGAAAAACTGTTTTTT	CASSLTPLGGEKLFF
TRBV28	15	TRBJ1-4	.	few	TGTGCCAGCAGTTCCAACAGGGAGCCTAATGAAAAACTGTTTTTT	CASSSNREPNEKLFF
TRBV5-1	16	TRBJ2-5	TRBD2	.	TGCGCCAGCAGCCCCACTAGCGGGGGGTCTAGAGAGACCCAGTACTTC	CASSPTSGGSRETQYF
TRBV12-5	14	TRBJ1-1	TRBD1	few	TGTGCTAGTGGTTTAACAGGGGGCACCCCCCAAGCTTTCTTT	CASGLTGGTPQAFF
TRBV4-1	13	TRBJ1-5	TRBD1	.	TGCGCCAGCAGCCAATGGACAGGACAGCCCCAGCATTTT	CASSQWTGQPQHF
TRBV9	16	TRBJ2-5	TRBD2	.	TGTGCCAGCAGCGTAGCTGGGGGGAGGGTTCCAGAGACCCAGTACTTC	CASSVAGGRVPETQYF
TRBV28	15	TRBJ1-2	.	.	TGTGCCAGCAGTCCCCCGACAAATTCTAACTATGGCTACACCTTC	CASSPPTNSNYGYTF
TRBV28	13	TRBJ2-7	.	.	TGTGCCAGCAGTCCGGACTTGGCCTACGAGCAGTACTTC	CASSPDLAYEQYF
TRBV10-1	14	TRBJ2-5	.	.	TGCGCCAGCAGTACAGCAAACGATCAAGAGACCCAGTACTTC	CASSTANDQETQYF
TRBV7-9	14	TRBJ2-7	.	many	TGTGCCAGCAGCTCCTCCGCGGTCTCCTACGAGCAGTACTTC	CASSSSAVSYEQYF
TRBV30	18	TRBJ2-6	.	.	TGTGCCTGGAGTGTAGGGGCAGGGGTAACCTCTGGGGCCAACGTCCTGACTTTC	CAWSVGAGVTSGANVLTF
TRBV7-2	15	TRBJ1-3	TRBD1	.	TGTGCCAGCAGCACCGGGACAGGCTCTGGAAACACCATATATTTT	CASSTGTGSGNTIYF
TRBV19	13	TRBJ1-2	TRBD1	.	TGTGCCAGTAGTAGTCGACAGGGCTATGGCTACACCTTC	CASSSRQGYGYTF
TRBV5-6	14	TRBJ2-3	TRBD1	.	TGTGCCAGCAGCTTTCGACAGGGGACAGATACGCAGTATTTT	CASSFRQGTDTQYF
TRBV27	14	TRBJ2-2	.	.	TGTGCCAGCAGTTCGACTATCCTCGCCGGGGAGCTGTTTTTT	CASSSTILAGELFF
TRBV5-1	14	TRBJ2-3	.	.	TGCGCCAGCAGCTTGGCGGGGAGCACAGATACGCAGTATTTT	CASSLAGSTDTQYF
TRBV19	15	TRBJ2-7	.	.	TGTGCCAGTAGTATCGCCGGGACAAACTCCTACGAGCAGTACTTC	CASSIAGTNSYEQYF
TRBV19	14	TRBJ1-1	.	.	TGTGCCAGTAGTACCCGCGGGCGAGACACTGAAGCTTTCTTT	CASSTRGRDTEAFF
TRBV30	12	TRBJ2-7	TRBD1	.	TGTGCCTGGGGGGACAGCACCTACGAGCAGTACTTC	CAWGDSTYEQYF
TRBV5-3	16	TRBJ1-4	TRBD1	.	TGTGCCAGAAGCTTGGACCCCGGGACAGGGGATGAAAAACTGTTTTTT	CARSLDPGTGDEKLFF
TRBV19	18	TRBJ1-5	TRBD1	.	TGTGCCAGTAGTCCCCGGACAGGGGGCGCGGGAAGCAATCAGCCCCAGCATTTT	CASSPRTGGAGSNQPQHF
TRBV10-3	12	TRBJ1-2	.	.	TGTGCCATCAGTGGCGGGGGTTCGGGCTACACCTTC	CAISGGGSGYTF
TRBV7-9	16	TRBJ1-4	.	.	TGTGCCAGCAGCTTAGCGGGGGCAGCCCCATATGAAAAACTGTTTTTT	CASSLAGAAPYEKLFF
TRBV19	18	TRBJ2-1	.	.	TGTGCCAGTAGTATAGATCTCCAGGGGCCCTACCCCTACAATGAGCAGTTCTTC	CASSIDLQGPYPYNEQFF
TRBV6-1	16	TRBJ1-2	.	.	TGTGCCAGCAGTGGAGCCCCCGCTGGGGGCGACTATGGCTACACCTTC	CASSGAPAGGDYGYTF
TRBV19	16	TRBJ1-5	.	.	TGTGCCAGTAGTATAAGGACAGTTGATAGCAATCAGCCCCAGCATTTT	CASSIRTVDSNQPQHF
TRBV11-2	16	TRBJ2-3	TRBD2	once	TGTGCCAGCAGCTTAGTGGAGCGGGGGGCAGCAGATACGCAGTATTTT	CASSLVERGAADTQYF
TRBV5-4	14	TRBJ1-2	.	once	TGTGCCAGCAGCTTCATAACAGTTAACTATGGCTACACCTTC	CASSFITVNYGYTF
TRBV3-1/TRBV3-2	15	TRBJ2-1	TRBD1	.	TGTGCCAGCAGCCTACGACCCGACAGGGACAATGAGCAGTTCTTC	CASSLRPDRDNEQFF
TRBV7-8	12	TRBJ2-3	.	.	TGTGCCAGCAGACCTACAGGAGATACGCAGTATTTT	CASRPTGDTQYF
TRBV7-3	16	TRBJ2-3	TRBD2	.	TGTGCCAGCAGCTTGTTCACGGGGGGGCTGACAGATACGCAGTATTTT	CASSLFTGGLTDTQYF
TRBV6-1	14	TRBJ1-1	.	.	TGTGCCAGCAGTGAACCAGGCCGGAACACTGAAGCTTTCTTT	CASSEPGRNTEAFF
TRBV7-2	14	TRBJ2-7	.	.	TGTGCCAGCAGCTTAGTTGCCTACGCCTACGAGCAGTACTTC	CASSLVAYAYEQYF
TRBV6-2/TRBV6-3	14	TRBJ1-2	TRBD1	.	TGTGCCAGCAGTTATGGACAGGCCGTACTGGGCTACACCTTC	CASSYGQAVLGYTF
TRBV5-5	15	TRBJ1-6	TRBD1	once	TGTGCCAGCAGCTTGGGACAGGGAGATAATTCACCCCTCCACTTT	CASSLGQGDNSPLHF
TRBV25-1	14	TRBJ1-5	TRBD1	.	TGTGCCAGCAGTGGGACAGGGGGCTTCCAGCCCCAGCATTTT	CASSGTGGFQPQHF
TRBV11-3	14	TRBJ2-1	TRBD2	.	TGTGCCAGCAGCCGCCCTGGGGGGGGGAATGAGCAGTTCTTC	CASSRPGGGNEQFF
TRBV3-1/TRBV3-2	15	TRBJ1-4	TRBD1	.	TGTGCCAGCAGCCGTAGGACAGGGGTAGAGGAAAAACTGTTTTTT	CASSRRTGVEEKLFF
TRBV20-1	14	TRBJ1-6	.	.	TGCAGTGCTAGTTTAGGGGGGGATAATTCACCCCTCCACTTT	CSASLGGDNSPLHF
TRBV21-1	15	TRBJ1-1	.	few	TGTGCCAGCACCCACCCAGGGGGCATGGACACTGAAGCTTTCTTT	CASTHPGGMDTEAFF
TRBV10-1	14	TRBJ2-1	.	.	TGCGCCAGCAGTAAGGGACTGCTTGGCGATGAGCAGTTCTTC	CASSKGLLGDEQFF
TRBV19	12	TRBJ2-1	.	.	TGTGCCAGTAGTACAGCCTACAATGAGCAGTTCTTC	CASSTAYNEQFF
TRBV9	15	TRBJ2-7	TRBD1	.	TGTGCCAGCAGCGTTGCACCGGGACAGAGCTACGAGCAGTACTTC	CASSVAPGQSYEQYF
TRBV9	13	TRBJ2-5	.	.	TGTGCCAGCAGCGTAGGGGCGACGGAGACCCAGTACTTC	CASSVGATETQYF
TRBV19	13	TRBJ1-1	TRBD1	once	TGTGCCAGTAGTGACAGGGGGAACACTGAAGCTTTCTTT	CASSDRGNTEAFF
TRBV2	18	TRBJ2-3	TRBD2	.	TGTGCCAGCAGTGTTTCTAGCGGGGGATTCTCTAGCACAGATACGCAGTATTTT	CASSVSSGGFSSTDTQYF
TRBV11-2	16	TRBJ1-2	TRBD1	.	TGTGCCAGCAGCTTAGTCCCCTCAGGGGGCAACTATGGCTACACCTTC	CASSLVPSGGNYGYTF
TRBV7-2	15	TRBJ1-2	TRBD1	few	TGTGCCAGCAGCAACAGGGGGCGCGAAGGCTATGGCTACACCTTC	CASSNRGREGYGYTF
TRBV6-5	14	TRBJ1-2	.	.	TGTGCCAGCAGTTACGTTGGGGGCACCTATGGCTACACCTTC	CASSYVGGTYGYTF
TRBV6-5	14	TRBJ1-5	TRBD1	once	TGTGCCAGCAGCGACAGGGAGGAAAATCAGCCCCAGCATTTT	CASSDREENQPQHF
TRBV5-6	13	TRBJ1-2	.	.	TGTGCCAGCAGCTTGTCAGCGAGCTATGGCTACACCTTC	CASSLSASYGYTF
TRBV3-1/TRBV3-2	15	TRBJ1-1	TRBD1	.	TGTGCCAGCAGCGCCCCTGGACAGGGGATTTTTGAAGCTTTCTTT	CASSAPGQGIFEAFF